A selection of T cell receptor beta chains follows, all from one sample in a study of blood T cell repertoires in COVID-19. Generated by immunoSEQ multiplex PCR, the TCRdb table keeps only in-frame clones and is missing some. The sample has under 400,000 clones; more than 70% are singletons. The specimen was peripheral blood. The source of these receptors is an older woman with COVID-19, enrolled during active disease. Each CDR3 is given with its conserved first and last residue. Each record gives: V gene, clone size, CDR3 protein. The size of a clone is reported for some rows only, either as once, few or many, or as a class for expanded clones.

V gene: TRBV6-5
clone size: -
CDR3 protein: CASNSYPPLNIQYF

V gene: TRBV28
clone size: -
CDR3 protein: CASSSPRQGGVDEAFF

V gene: TRBV5-4
clone size: -
CDR3 protein: CASSRLSRTNTPYNEQFF

V gene: TRBV5-4
clone size: -
CDR3 protein: CASSSGTGGTMNTEAFF

V gene: TRBV5-1
clone size: -
CDR3 protein: CASSLATGRNTGELFF

V gene: TRBV7-8
clone size: -
CDR3 protein: CASSLLTGVQPQHF

V gene: TRBV11-2
clone size: -
CDR3 protein: CASSPSIAQGDTEAFF

V gene: TRBV6-1
clone size: -
CDR3 protein: CASSEWSGGRYNNQPQHF

V gene: TRBV18
clone size: -
CDR3 protein: CASSLAAGENTEAFF

V gene: TRBV7-2
clone size: -
CDR3 protein: CASSGGYSGNTIYF

V gene: TRBV6-4
clone size: -
CDR3 protein: CASSEFRDTEAFF

V gene: TRBV29-1
clone size: -
CDR3 protein: CSVEDVSRGRETQYF

V gene: TRBV6-5
clone size: once
CDR3 protein: CASSPPRGRGTEAFF

V gene: TRBV7-9
clone size: -
CDR3 protein: CASSAWGDSNEKLFF

V gene: TRBV5-6
clone size: -
CDR3 protein: CASSSTGYEQYF

V gene: TRBV5-1
clone size: once
CDR3 protein: CASSYRGPNEKLFF

V gene: TRBV19
clone size: few
CDR3 protein: CASRSGGLGYGYTF

V gene: TRBV6-5
clone size: -
CDR3 protein: CASSRGQGIEKLFF

V gene: TRBV3-1/TRBV3-2
clone size: few
CDR3 protein: CASSLGQKNTEAFF

V gene: TRBV10-2
clone size: -
CDR3 protein: CASKKGQGVAFF

V gene: TRBV7-2
clone size: -
CDR3 protein: CASSFAGGHGGETQYF

V gene: TRBV10-3
clone size: -
CDR3 protein: CAISRGQATNEKLFF

V gene: TRBV6-4
clone size: -
CDR3 protein: CASSRTGHTGELFF

V gene: TRBV19
clone size: -
CDR3 protein: CASSNSGSQYTGELFF

V gene: TRBV7-9
clone size: -
CDR3 protein: CASSRASGTGWTEAFF

V gene: TRBV28
clone size: -
CDR3 protein: CASSFPLGLAGASMDTQYF

V gene: TRBV7-8
clone size: once
CDR3 protein: CASSPSWTTGEQFF